This T cell receptor beta chain originates from a study of blood T cell repertoires in COVID-19. Overall study context: Italy, Spain and the United States were the sources of the convalescent and acute COVID-19 samples. Sample material is recorded as cDNA or gDNA derived from T cells, B-cell-depleted T cells, or PBMCs.

Trimming stripped 2 bases from V and 4 bases from J, with 11 bases between. This CDR3 comprises 14 residues. Germline V gene sequence: CDR1 MNHNY, CDR2 SVGAGI (reference sequence). Per the authors' pipeline: Amplification of reference gene primers provided the estimated nucleated cell counts. Libraries were prepared by immunoSEQ multiplex PCR; TCRdb keeps only in-frame clonotypes and omits some of them. D and trimming were read from the DNA, whereas the V and J calls and clone size are those reported in that table. The table lists some 43,000 clones, 87% of them singletons, with approximately 5% in the top ten.

Material for sequencing was peripheral blood. The rearrangement links TRBV6-6 to TRBJ1-1; D is undetermined. This sequence was found in a human donor in a cohort sampled during active COVID-19. This CDR3 reads CASSYPEVGTEAFF. CDR3 nucleotides: TGTGCCAGCAGTTACCCCGAGGTAGGCACTGAAGCTTTCTTT.